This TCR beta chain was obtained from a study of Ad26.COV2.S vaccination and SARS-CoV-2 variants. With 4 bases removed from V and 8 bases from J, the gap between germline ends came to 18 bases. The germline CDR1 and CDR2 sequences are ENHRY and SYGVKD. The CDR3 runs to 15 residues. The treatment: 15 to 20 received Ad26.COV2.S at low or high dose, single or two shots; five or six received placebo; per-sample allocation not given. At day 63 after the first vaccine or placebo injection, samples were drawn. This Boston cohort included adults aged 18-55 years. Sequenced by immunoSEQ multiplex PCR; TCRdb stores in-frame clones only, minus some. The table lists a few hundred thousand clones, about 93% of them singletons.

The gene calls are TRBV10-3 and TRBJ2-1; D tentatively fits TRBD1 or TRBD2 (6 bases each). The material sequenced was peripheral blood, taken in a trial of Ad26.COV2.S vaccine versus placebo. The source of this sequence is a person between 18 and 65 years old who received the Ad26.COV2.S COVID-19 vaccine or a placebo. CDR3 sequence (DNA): TGTGCCATCAGTGGCCGAGGAGGGGGTCCTGATGAGCAGTTCTTC. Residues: CAISGRGGGPDEQFF.